This TCR beta chain derives from a study of cytomegalovirus exposure and HLA in healthy donors. This CDR3 is built from 12 residues. V shed 2 bases and J shed 4 bases, with 5 bases lying between them. The germline CDR1 and CDR2 sequences are SGHDT and YYEEEE. In regard to this clone: Its specificity is unknown.

This PCR relied on a set of 60 Vbeta primers and 13 Jbeta primers. TCRdb keeps only in-frame clones here, not all; method: immunoSEQ multiplex PCR. The repertoire has roughly 190,000 clones, 60% to 85% of them found once; the top ten carry about 1.4%. General study results and limits: A link between a missense DCLRE1C variant and TCR beta V- and J-gene trimming emerged from a later analysis. Rare TCR sequences dominated, though some public TCRs recurred in many donors.

Material for sequencing was PBMCs. The TCR comes from a girl aged 5 to 17 in good health and CMV-seropositive. The V and J genes are TRBV5-6 and TRBJ2-3; D is unresolved. The CDR3 DNA reads as TGTGCCAGCAGCTTAACATCAGATACGCAGTATTTT. It yields the protein CASSLTSDTQYF.